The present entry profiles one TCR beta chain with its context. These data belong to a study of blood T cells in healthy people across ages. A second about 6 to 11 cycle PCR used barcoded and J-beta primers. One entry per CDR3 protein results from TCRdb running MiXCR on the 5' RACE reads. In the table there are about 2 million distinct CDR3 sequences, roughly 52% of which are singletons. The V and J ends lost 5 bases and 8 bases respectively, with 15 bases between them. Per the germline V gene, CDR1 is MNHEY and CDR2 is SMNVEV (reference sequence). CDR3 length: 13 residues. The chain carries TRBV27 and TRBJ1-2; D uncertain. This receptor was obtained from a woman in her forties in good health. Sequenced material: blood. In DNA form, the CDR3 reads TGTGCCAGCAGTGTCCGAGAGTCCTGGGGCTACACCTTC. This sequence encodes CASSVRESWGYTF.